These 30 T cell receptor beta chains were all obtained from the same sample, sequenced in a study of T cell responses to AZD1222 COVID-19 vaccine (dated by TCRdb to the early 2020s). Library preparation employed the immunoSEQ multiplex PCR assay. TCRdb mirrors the immuneACCESS table, restricted to in-frame sequences. Some clones are absent from its copies; in checked studies, under half trace to an unresolved V gene, and the reason for the others is unknown. The sample data list over 120,000 clones, and approximately 91% of these were observed just once. About 5% of the sample comes from the top ten. Per the publication, the time point label means: about 28 days (+/-7) after the second vaccine dose. The intended sense of this specimen's treatment or condition label: meningococcal conjugate vaccine given as trial control. This material consisted of peripheral blood, taken 28 days after the second dose of the MenACWY control vaccine. The receptors originated from an adult who received the MenACWY meningococcal vaccine as a control.

This chain links TRBV28 with TRBJ1-2, with D maybe TRBD1 (6 bases). V lost 6 bases to trimming and J lost 8 bases, with 19 bases between them. Germline V CDR1 and CDR2: MDHEN, SYDVKM. CDR3 length: 14 residues. CDR3 nucleotide sequence: TGTGCCAGCAGCCGGGGGGGACAAAATGACGGCTACACCTTC. Its protein is CASSRGGQNDGYTF.

The chain joins TRBV2 to TRBJ1-1; tentatively, D is TRBD1 (6 bases). Germline-derived CDR1 and CDR2 are SNHLY and FYNNEI. Between the trimmed V and J ends, which lost 2 bases and 1 base, there was a span of 8 bases. This CDR3 region has 14 residues. The CDR3 DNA reads TGTGCCAGCAGTGAACGGGGGCAGAACACTGAAGCTTTCTTT. Translating it yields CASSERGQNTEAFF. The entire variable domain, with the rest obtained from reference TRBV2 and TRBJ1-1, is as follows: EPEVTQTPSHQVTQMGQEVILRCVPISNHLYFYWYRQILGQKVEFLVSFYNNEISEKSEIFDDQFSVERPDGSNFTLKIRSTKLEDSAMYFCASSERGQNTEAFFGQGTRLTVV.

CDR3 DNA: TGTGCCAGCAGCGAAACGGGGGCGCACAATGAGCAGTTCTTC. Its translation is CASSETGAHNEQFF. The chain has TRBV9 and TRBJ2-1; D possibly uses TRBD1 or TRBD2 (6 bases each). The CDR3 loop spans 14 amino acids. V was pared by 3 bases and J by 5 bases, with 12 bases between. Germline V lookup: CDR1 SGDLS, CDR2 YYNGEE. The variable domain in full, with the rest retrieved from reference TRBV9 and TRBJ2-1, is DSGVTQTPKHLITATGQRVTLRCSPRSGDLSVYWYQQSLDQGLQFLIQYYNGEERAKGNILERFSAQQFPDLHSELNLSSLELGDSALYFCASSETGAHNEQFFGPGTRLTVL.

The sample holds one count of this clone. This sequence joins TRBV19 and TRBJ2-1; the match to TRBD1 covers 8 bases. Germline V CDR1 and CDR2: LNHDA, SQIVND (reference sequence). This CDR3 is built from 11 residues. Germline trimming cut 8 bases from V and 12 bases from J; bases unmatched to any gene: 6. The CDR3 bases are TGTGCCAGTTCGGACAGGGAGAGGCAGTTCTTC. This sequence encodes CASSDRERQFF.

The J gene is TRBJ1-1, the V gene TRBV5-4; D call uncertain. The CDR3 length is 13 residues. The V end lost 1 base, the J end lost 3 bases, and 7 bases lay between the germline ends. Germline lookup yields CDR1 SGHNT and CDR2 YYREEE (reference sequence). CDR3 nucleotides: TGTGCCAGCAGCTTGCAGCCGCACACTGAAGCTTTCTTT. Amino acids: CASSLQPHTEAFF.

This rearrangement joins TRBV29-1 to TRBJ2-7, with D possibly TRBD1 on 6 matching bases. Trimming cost V 1 base and J 3 bases, with 10 bases left between them. CDR1 and CDR2 (germline): SQVTM, ANQGSEA. The CDR3 has 13 residues. CDR3 DNA: TGCAGCGTTGAAGGCAAGACAGGCTACGAGCAGTACTTC. Amino acid sequence: CSVEGKTGYEQYF.

This clone was observed a handful of times. J is TRBJ2-2 and V is TRBV27; D gene unclear. Germline-derived CDR1 and CDR2 are MNHEY and SMNVEV (reference sequence). The CDR3 runs 14 residues. The V end was cut by 6 bases, the J end by 3 bases, with 11 bases between. CDR3 sequence: CASSPGRDTGELFF. In DNA, the CDR3 is TGTGCCAGCAGCCCGGGTAGGGACACCGGGGAGCTGTTTTTT.

The chain has TRBV28 and TRBJ1-5; D is uncertain. Trimming removed 7 bases at V and 8 bases at J, with 12 bases between. The CDR3 is 12 amino acids. Germline CDR1 and CDR2: MDHEN and SYDVKM. The CDR3 DNA reads TGTGCCAGCAACCCTCTCCATGAGCCCCAGCATTTT. The encoded protein is CASNPLHEPQHF.

The gene calls are TRBV2 and TRBJ1-1, with 10 bases fitting TRBD1. In germline, CDR1 is SNHLY, CDR2 FYNNEI. This CDR3 region has 15 residues. Germline trimming cut 4 bases from V and 2 bases from J; bases unmatched to any gene: 4. This CDR3 reads CASSVGTGVNTEAFF. CDR3 DNA: TGTGCCAGCAGTGTAGGGACAGGGGTTAACACTGAAGCTTTCTTT.

The V call is TRBV9, the J call TRBJ2-2; unclear D gene. The CDR3 covers 15 residues. Trimming pared 0 bases from V and 1 base from J, leaving 7 bases between. From germline, CDR1 is SGDLS and CDR2 YYNGEE. CDR3 sequence reads: CASSVAPMNTGELFF. The CDR3, as DNA: TGTGCCAGCAGCGTAGCGCCCATGAACACCGGGGAGCTGTTTTTT.

The chain joins TRBV12-5 to TRBJ2-3; D not certain. CDR3 length equals 12 residues. V lost 2 bases to trimming and J lost 2 bases, with 2 bases between them. Germline lookup yields CDR1 LGHNT and CDR2 FRNRAP. In nucleotides, the CDR3 is TGTGCTAGTGGTTTGAACACAGATACGCAGTATTTT. This translates into CASGLNTDTQYF.

The rearrangement links TRBV28 to TRBJ2-3; D gene unclear. V was clipped by 6 bases and J by 3 bases, with 7 bases between them. Germline V gene data show CDR1 as MDHEN and CDR2 as SYDVKM. This CDR3 comprises 12 residues. CDR3: CASRGFTDTQYF. Written as DNA, the CDR3 is TGTGCCAGCAGGGGATTTACAGATACGCAGTATTTT.

The CDR3 nucleotides read TGTGCCAGCAGACAGACCTTGAATCAGCCCCAGCATTTT. It encodes CASRQTLNQPQHF. V usage is TRBV7-8 and J usage is TRBJ1-5; D gene unclear. V lost 6 bases to trimming and J lost 4 bases, with 10 bases between them. Germline loops: CDR1 SGHVS, CDR2 FQNEAQ. The CDR3 consists of 13 residues.

The chain joins TRBV7-3 to TRBJ2-5; D not resolved. CDR3 size: 13 residues. The V gene lost 0 bases and the J gene lost 3 bases, with 5 bases spanning the gap. Germline lookup yields CDR1 SGHTA and CDR2 FQGTGA. The DNA for the CDR3 is TGTGCCAGCAGCTTAACAGTGGAAGAGACCCAGTACTTC. It is translated as CASSLTVEETQYF. Full variable domain (remainder filled in from reference TRBV7-3 and TRBJ2-5): GAGVSQTPSNKVTEKGKYVELRCDPISGHTALYWYRQSLGQGPEFLIYFQGTGAADDSGLPNDRFFAVRPEGSVSTLKIQRTERGDSAVYLCASSLTVEETQYFGPGTRLLVL.

V is TRBV5-1 and J is TRBJ2-2, with TRBD1 as a possible D gene (5 bases). The V and J ends lost 5 bases and 3 bases respectively, with 5 bases between them. From germline, CDR1 is SGHRS and CDR2 YFSETQ. The CDR3 covers 12 residues. CDR3 amino acids: CASRGDTGELFF. In DNA form, the CDR3 reads TGCGCCAGCAGAGGGGACACCGGGGAGCTGTTTTTT.

In DNA, the CDR3 is TGTGCCAGCAGTTTATTGACCAACAATGAGCAGTTCTTC. Its protein product is CASSLLTNNEQFF. This rearrangement joins TRBV27 to TRBJ2-1; D is undetermined. CDR3 length: 13 residues. Germline-derived CDR1 and CDR2 are MNHEY and SMNVEV (reference sequence). Trimming removed 1 base from V and 5 bases from J, with 6 bases in between.

The rearrangement uses TRBV7-2 and TRBJ2-6; D unclear. V lost 5 bases, J lost 0 bases, and 8 bases lay in between. CDR1 SGHTA and CDR2 FQGNSA come from the germline V gene. This CDR3 has 15 residues. In DNA, the CDR3 is TGTGCCAGCAGCAGGGTTTTCTCTGGGGCCAACGTCCTGACTTTC. Translation gives CASSRVFSGANVLTF.

The chain combines TRBV6-5 with TRBJ1-3; D unresolved. The germline CDR1 and CDR2 sequences are MNHEY and SVGAGI. This CDR3 is built from 16 residues. V was clipped by 4 bases and J by 2 bases, with 15 bases between them. The CDR3 is CASSSSGLSPGNTIYF. Written as DNA, the CDR3 is TGTGCCAGCAGTTCCTCGGGCCTGTCGCCTGGAAACACCATATATTTT.

The rearrangement uses TRBV9 and TRBJ2-3; TRBD2 matches at 14 bases. Germline CDR1 is SGDLS and CDR2 is YYNGEE. V gave up 4 bases and J gave up 7 bases; unmatched junction bases: 5. CDR3 size: 15 residues. The DNA of the CDR3 is TGTGCCAGCAGCCCCAGGACTAGCGGGGGGAATACGCAGTATTTT. As protein: CASSPRTSGGNTQYF.

The chain joins TRBV14 to TRBJ2-7, with D possibly being TRBD1 (6 bases). Germline loops: CDR1 SGHDN, CDR2 FVKESK. Deletions cut 2 bases from V and 3 bases from J, with 20 bases between. The CDR3 runs 17 residues. For the CDR3, the DNA is TGTGCCAGCAGCCAATCCCAAACAGGGTTAGGTTTCTACGAGCAGTACTTC. Its translation is CASSQSQTGLGFYEQYF.

This clone was seen more than once but under ten times. This sequence joins TRBV5-1 and TRBJ1-4; unclear D gene. The V gene's germline CDR1 is SGHRS and CDR2 YFSETQ. The CDR3 contains 14 residues. V was trimmed by 3 bases and J by 5 bases, leaving 11 bases between them. The CDR3 here is CASSSLTGNEKLFF. CDR3 nucleotide sequence: TGCGCCAGCAGCTCCCTGACGGGAAATGAAAAACTGTTTTTT.

The chain couples TRBV30 to TRBJ1-4; D might be TRBD1 (6 bases). Per the germline V gene, CDR1 is GTSNPN and CDR2 is SVGIG (reference sequence). The CDR3 totals 15 residues. V was trimmed by 0 bases and J by 3 bases, leaving 11 bases between them. The CDR3 region has the DNA TGTGCCTGGAGTGTAATCGGGGGCCCTAATGAAAAACTGTTTTTT. It codes for CAWSVIGGPNEKLFF. Complete variable domain (other parts from reference TRBV30 and TRBJ1-4): SQTIHQWPATLVQPVGSPLSLECTVEGTSNPNLYWYRQAAGRGLQLLFYSVGIGQISSEVPQNLSASRPQDRQFILSSKKLLLSDSGFYLCAWSVIGGPNEKLFFGSGTQLSVL.

The chain has TRBV7-2 and TRBJ1-4; D is undetermined. CDR3 length equals 15 residues. Between the trimmed V and J ends, which lost 3 bases and 0 bases, there was a span of 8 bases. CDR1 is SGHTA and CDR2 is FQGNSA in the germline V gene. Here the CDR3 reads CASSLDRTTNEKLFF. CDR3 bases: TGTGCCAGCAGCTTGGACCGAACAACTAATGAAAAACTGTTTTTT.

The J gene is TRBJ2-7, the V gene TRBV19, with TRBD1 matching 7 bases. With 6 bases clipped from V and 2 bases from J, the junction kept 4 bases outside the gene matches. This CDR3 region has 13 residues. The germline V gene encodes CDR1 LNHDA and CDR2 SQIVND (reference sequence). The CDR3 region is CASRGQGAYEQYF. The CDR3 DNA reads as TGTGCCAGTAGAGGGCAGGGGGCCTACGAGCAGTACTTC. Full variable domain (rest looked up from reference TRBV19 and TRBJ2-7): DGGITQSPKYLFRKEGQNVTLSCEQNLNHDAMYWYRQDPGQGLRLIYYSQIVNDFQKGDIAEGYSVSREKKESFPLTVTSAQKNPTAFYLCASRGQGAYEQYFGPGTRLTVT.

The chain recombines TRBV30 with TRBJ2-1; 10 bases are shared with TRBD2. Looked up from germline, CDR1 is GTSNPN and CDR2 is SVGIG (reference sequence). The CDR3 length is 21 residues. The V gene end was trimmed by 0 bases and the J gene end by 3 bases; junction bases not matched to a gene: 20. The CDR3: CAWSVQLRASGGRSLYNEQFF. The DNA for the CDR3 is TGTGCCTGGAGTGTCCAATTGAGGGCTAGCGGGGGCCGATCCCTCTACAATGAGCAGTTCTTC.

The chain joins TRBV24-1 to TRBJ1-2, with 12 bases identical to TRBD1. CDR3 length: 15 amino acids. Losses at the gene ends were 3 bases for V and 8 bases for J; bases not matched to a gene: 6. Germline V gene lookup returns CDR1 KGHDR and CDR2 SFDVKD. CDR3 residues: CATSDPGQGAGGYTF. The CDR3 DNA sequence: TGTGCCACCAGTGATCCGGGACAGGGGGCGGGAGGCTACACCTTC.

The chain uses TRBV9 and TRBJ2-1, with TRBD2 matching over 12 bases. CDR3 length equals 16 residues. Germline CDR1 reads SGDLS; CDR2 reads YYNGEE. Trimming removed 3 bases from V and 7 bases from J; junction bases left unmatched: 8. CDR3 coding DNA: TGTGCCAGCAGCGGCTCTAGCGGGAGGGCCAGGAATGAGCAGTTCTTC. As protein: CASSGSSGRARNEQFF.

This chain links TRBV19 with TRBJ1-5; 11 bases map to TRBD1. Germline lookup yields CDR1 LNHDA and CDR2 SQIVND (reference sequence). V lost 3 bases, J lost 2 bases, and 3 bases stayed unmatched. The CDR3 covers 16 residues. The CDR3 DNA is TGTGCCAGTAGTATCCGGGACAGGGGGGGCAATCAGCCCCAGCATTTT. This sequence encodes CASSIRDRGGNQPQHF. The full variable domain, its missing parts supplied by reference TRBV19 and TRBJ1-5, is DGGITQSPKYLFRKEGQNVTLSCEQNLNHDAMYWYRQDPGQGLRLIYYSQIVNDFQKGDIAEGYSVSREKKESFPLTVTSAQKNPTAFYLCASSIRDRGGNQPQHFGDGTRLSIL.

V and J are TRBV7-2 and TRBJ1-1; D is undetermined. CDR1 is SGHTA and CDR2 is FQGNSA in the germline V gene. Trimming removed 5 bases at V and 3 bases at J, with 22 bases between. CDR3 length equals 17 residues. This chain's CDR3 is CASSPGWRRKGDTEAFF. The CDR3 bases are TGTGCCAGCAGCCCGGGGTGGCGAAGGAAGGGTGACACTGAAGCTTTCTTT. Together with reference TRBV7-2 and TRBJ1-1, the CDR3 gives the full variable domain: GAGVSQSPSNKVTEKGKDVELRCDPISGHTALYWYRQSLGQGLEFLIYFQGNSAPDKSGLPSDRFSAERTGGSVSTLTIQRTQQEDSAVYLCASSPGWRRKGDTEAFFGQGTRLTVV.

This sequence joins TRBV12-5 and TRBJ1-3; TRBD1 might be the D (5 bases). The CDR3 runs 14 residues. The V gene's germline CDR1 is LGHNT and CDR2 FRNRAP. Trimming cost V 2 bases and J 1 base, with 6 bases left between them. CDR3 protein: CASGLSGSGNTIYF. CDR3 in DNA: TGTGCTAGTGGTTTGTCAGGGTCTGGAAACACCATATATTTT.